This T cell receptor (beta chain) was sequenced for a study of CD8+ T cells in alopecia areata. In the study overall: Among treated patients, oral tofacitinib was administered at 5 to 10 mg twice daily. Study-level results: Scalp sample sequencing also detects resident alphabeta T cells of normal skin. In lesional scalp, particularly from alopecia totalis/universalis, clonality was higher than in normal scalp.

This clone was picked up one time. Its antigen is as yet unknown. cDNA serving as the sequencing template came from extracted, reverse transcribed RNA. TCRdb's copy holds only in-frame clones and misses some; the assay was immunoSEQ multiplex PCR. The table includes tens of thousands of clones, approximately 60% detected once. CD4+ and CD8+ T cells were sorted from PBMCs. With 1 base removed from V and 1 base from J, the gap between germline ends came to 11 bases. The CDR3 is made up of 16 amino acids. Per germline, CDR1 SGHAT and CDR2 FQNNGV. Sequenced material: CD8+ T cells sorted from blood, taken at week 0. This TCR was recovered from a human donor with alopecia areata. The chain links TRBV11-2 to TRBJ2-4; the D is unclear. The CDR3 bases are TGTGCCAGCAGCTTAGTGGGAAGGGCTGCCAAAAACATTCAGTACTTC. Translated, it gives CASSLVGRAAKNIQYF.